Listed below are T cell receptor beta chains from one sample, sequenced in a study of T-cell reconstitution after alpha-beta-depleted transplantation in children. Via MiXCR, TCRdb re-called the PCR reads, giving one row per CDR3 protein. The sample yields 600,000 to 700,000 distinct CDR3 sequences, around 17% seen once. The starting material was PBMCs from the stem cell graft donor, obtained from the stem cell graft. These receptors were taken from a human donor who donated a stem cell graft to a child with acute myeloid leukemia. CDR3s leave out the opening cysteine and the closing phenylalanine or tryptophan. A row's size may be missing; if present it is once, few, many or a size class.

CDR3 protein,J gene,clone size,V gene,CDR3 length
ASSRETGRYNEQF,TRBJ2-1,NA,TRBV5-1,13
SASWGSSYNEQF,TRBJ2-1,few,TRBV20-1,12
ASSEGGHSNQPQH,TRBJ1-5,many,TRBV9,13
ASRLAGTNTGELF,TRBJ2-2,NA,TRBV9,13
ASSYTNRGHGYT,TRBJ1-2,NA,TRBV6-5,12
ASSFYERGAISGANVLT,TRBJ2-6,NA,TRBV7-8,17
ASSLEARRATQY,TRBJ2-5,many,TRBV7-2,12
ASSERFFGGIGYT,TRBJ1-2,NA,TRBV10-2,13
ASSSAGTQPQH,TRBJ1-5,NA,TRBV7-9,11
ASLGGAQSQPQH,TRBJ1-5,NA,TRBV6-1,12
SVTLLGIRGQGYT,TRBJ1-2,NA,TRBV29-1,13
ASSQTRTGLGSNQPQH,TRBJ1-5,NA,TRBV5-6,16
ASSKGLKGDIPKNIQY,TRBJ2-4,NA,TRBV21-1,16
ASRRLTGSEAF,TRBJ1-1,many,TRBV28,11
ASSTHRDTGELF,TRBJ2-2,many,TRBV7-2,12
SAVTGRGTGELF,TRBJ2-2,many,TRBV20-1,12
ASSLVRDLADTQY,TRBJ2-3,many,TRBV5-6,13
SARPPYDSWNTEAF,TRBJ1-1,many,TRBV20-1,14
SAGASGGLGEQY,TRBJ2-7,NA,TRBV20-1,12
ASSQEAGGFYEQY,TRBJ2-7,few,TRBV4-3,13
SARPPGTDSNQPQH,TRBJ1-5,NA,TRBV20-1,14
ASRNYNEQF,TRBJ2-1,many,TRBV12-3/TRBV12-4,9
ASKEKLAGNEQF,TRBJ2-1,NA,TRBV7-2,12
ASSLAGGRHTQY,TRBJ2-3,NA,TRBV7-2,12
SVGPTGMTNYGYT,TRBJ1-2,many,TRBV29-1,13
SVEPPTGPFYNEQF,TRBJ2-1,NA,TRBV29-1,14
SVVPGLAGDTQY,TRBJ2-3,many,TRBV29-1,12
ASSSGAWGHNEQF,TRBJ2-1,many,TRBV12-3/TRBV12-4,13
ASKDRNSPLH,TRBJ1-6,many,TRBV25-1,10
SVGASEQF,TRBJ2-1,many,TRBV29-1,8
ASSFYGARETQY,TRBJ2-5,few,TRBV12-3/TRBV12-4,12